The 24 T cell receptor beta chains below come from one sample, sequenced in a study of control samples from healthy donors and cancer patients (dated by TCRdb to 2020 to 2021). Receptors were amplified or captured by the immunoSEQ multiplex PCR assay. As stored in TCRdb, this immuneACCESS dataset retains in-frame rearrangements with V and J assigned. A fraction of the clones does not appear; measured against another copy, unresolved V genes explain less than half of the discrepancy, and the remainder lacks a known reason. The sample table holds about 58,000 clones, of which around 87% were seen once. Roughly an eighth of the sample comes from the top ten. The sequenced material came from PBMCs. The receptors originated from a woman aged 55-70 years with lung cancer.

The chain is built from TRBV15 and TRBJ2-7; no firm D call. The CDR3 totals 11 residues. CDR1 LNHNV and CDR2 YYDKDF come from the germline V gene (reference sequence). Trimming took 3 bases from V and 4 from J, leaving 4 bases between them. CDR3 amino acids: CATSRIYEQYF. CDR3 DNA: TGTGCCACCAGCAGGATTTACGAGCAGTACTTC.

This rearrangement joins TRBV5-6 to TRBJ2-7; the match to TRBD2 covers 8 bases. V lost 4 bases and J lost 0; bases outside the gene matches: 3. Germline CDR1 reads SGHDT; CDR2 reads YYEEEE. The CDR3 contains 14 residues. CDR3 sequence: CASSLTSGSYEQYF. CDR3 nucleotides: TGTGCCAGCAGCCTTACTAGCGGCTCCTACGAGCAGTACTTC.

The chain recombines TRBV11-2 with TRBJ2-3, with a possible D match to TRBD1 (6 bases). Germline V gives CDR1 SGHAT, CDR2 FQNNGV. Trimming cost V 10 bases and J 2 bases, with 13 bases left between them. The CDR3 consists of 13 residues. The CDR3 region is CATQDSLTDTQYF. The CDR3 nucleotides read TGTGCCACGCAGGACAGTCTCACAGATACGCAGTATTTT.

V gene TRBV3-1 (or the pseudogene TRBV3-2) combines with J gene TRBJ1-2; tentative D call: TRBD1 (5 bases). CDR1 and CDR2 from the germline V gene are LGHDT and YNNKEL (reference sequence). V was trimmed by 1 base and J by 0 bases, leaving 9 bases between them. This CDR3 contains 15 residues. CDR3 region: CASSQGGGANYGYTF. As DNA, the CDR3 is TGTGCCAGCAGCCAAGGCGGGGGAGCTAACTATGGCTACACCTTC.

The chain combines TRBV3-1 (or the pseudogene TRBV3-2) with TRBJ2-7, with D possibly being TRBD1 (6 bases). The CDR3 consists of 12 residues. Trimming took off 2 bases at V and 7 bases at J, with 9 bases between the two ends. Germline V gene sequence: CDR1 LGHDT, CDR2 YNNKEL (reference sequence). This chain's CDR3 is CASSQRDTEQYF. As DNA, the CDR3 is TGTGCCAGCAGCCAACGGGACACAGAGCAGTACTTC.

The rearrangement joins TRBV5-1 to TRBJ1-1; 8 nucleotides match TRBD1. This CDR3 has 14 amino acids. Germline CDR1 SGHRS, CDR2 YFSETQ. Losses at the gene ends were 5 bases for V and 1 base for J; bases not matched to a gene: 4. CDR3 region: CASSQGAQNTEAFF. CDR3 DNA sequence: TGCGCCAGCAGTCAGGGGGCCCAGAACACTGAAGCTTTCTTT.

This chain joins TRBV2 and TRBJ1-5, with 10 bases that match TRBD1. V lost 6 bases to trimming and J lost 5 bases; unmatched junction nucleotides: 1. The germline V gene has CDR1 SNHLY and CDR2 FYNNEI. The CDR3 extends over 13 amino acids. CDR3 nucleotide sequence: TGTGCCAGCAGGGGGACAGGGGATCAGCCCCAGCATTTT. Its protein product is CASRGTGDQPQHF.

This clone has only a few counts. The rearrangement uses TRBV27 and TRBJ2-1; tentative D call: TRBD1 (5 bases). The V gene lost 2 bases and the J gene lost 2 bases, with 10 bases spanning the gap. This CDR3 comprises 15 residues. Germline values: CDR1 MNHEY, CDR2 SMNVEV (reference sequence). The CDR3 here is CASSLNRQTYNEQFF. The CDR3 DNA sequence: TGTGCCAGCAGTTTAAACAGGCAGACCTACAATGAGCAGTTCTTC.

This chain links TRBV5-4 with TRBJ2-7, with 7 bases lining up with TRBD2. CDR3 length: 12 residues. V was pared by 0 bases and J by 6 bases, with 0 bases of the junction left unmatched. The V gene's germline CDR1 is SGHNT and CDR2 YYREEE (reference sequence). The CDR3 protein is CASSLGLAEQYF. The CDR3 region has the DNA TGTGCCAGCAGCTTGGGACTAGCCGAGCAGTACTTC.

This clone was detected only once. The CDR3 nucleotides read TGTGCCAGCAGTGACGGGGCGGGGAGCACAGATACGCAGTATTTT. Protein sequence: CASSDGAGSTDTQYF. The chain recombines TRBV6-4 with TRBJ2-3; D perhaps matches TRBD2 (6 bases). Trimming cost V 2 bases and J 0 bases, with 9 bases left between them. The CDR3 covers 15 residues. CDR1 is MRHNA and CDR2 is SNTAGT in the germline V gene.

The genes are TRBV9 and TRBJ1-6; maybe TRBD1 (6 bases). Germline V lookup: CDR1 SGDLS, CDR2 YYNGEE. Trimming took 3 bases from V and 9 from J, leaving 19 bases between them. This CDR3 contains 16 residues. This CDR3 is CASSATGGRGFSPLHF. As DNA, the CDR3 is TGTGCCAGCAGCGCTACCGGGGGCCGTGGTTTTTCACCCCTCCACTTT.

This clone came up a few times. The chain carries TRBV6-5 and TRBJ2-7; no firm D call. This CDR3 spans 12 amino acids. Germline assignment: CDR1 MNHEY and CDR2 SVGAGI. The V and J ends lost 8 bases and 0 bases respectively, with 8 bases between them. In DNA, the CDR3 is TGTGCCAGCCAGGCCCCCTCCTACGAGCAGTACTTC. Translation: CASQAPSYEQYF.

This chain uses TRBV5-4 with TRBJ2-6, with TRBD1 matching over 7 bases. The germline V gene encodes CDR1 SGHNT and CDR2 YYREEE (reference sequence). V trimming: 4 bases; J trimming: 1 base; junction bases outside the gene matches: 2. The CDR3 totals 15 residues. The CDR3 region has the DNA TGTGCCAGCAGCCCAGGGGGATCTGGGGCCAACGTCCTGACTTTC. This sequence encodes CASSPGGSGANVLTF.

This sequence joins TRBV6-6 and TRBJ1-2; D might be TRBD1 (6 bases). V lost 5 bases and J 2 bases, leaving 9 bases between the germline ends. The CDR3 totals 13 residues. Germline V CDR1 and CDR2: MNHNY, SVGAGI (reference sequence). The CDR3 here is CASSPGENYGYTF. The CDR3 DNA sequence: TGTGCCAGCAGTCCAGGGGAGAACTATGGCTACACCTTC.

The CDR3 sequence: CAISEGGTYNSPLHF. The CDR3 nucleotides read TGTGCCATCAGTGAAGGAGGGACCTATAATTCACCCCTCCACTTT. The V and J genes are TRBV10-3 and TRBJ1-6; unclear D gene. The CDR3 sequence is 15 residues long. CDR1 is ENHRY, CDR2 SYGVKD, per germline. V shed 3 bases and J shed 2 bases, with 8 bases lying between them.

The rearrangement uses TRBV30 and TRBJ1-5; TRBD1 matches 9 bases. From germline, CDR1 is GTSNPN and CDR2 SVGIG (reference sequence). V shed 0 bases, J shed 8 bases, and the junction held 2 bases outside the gene matches. The CDR3 totals 13 residues. CDR3 region: CAWSVDRGKPQHF. CDR3 nucleotide sequence: TGTGCCTGGAGTGTAGACAGGGGGAAGCCCCAGCATTTT. Full variable domain (missing parts from reference TRBV30 and TRBJ1-5): SQTIHQWPATLVQPVGSPLSLECTVEGTSNPNLYWYRQAAGRGLQLLFYSVGIGQISSEVPQNLSASRPQDRQFILSSKKLLLSDSGFYLCAWSVDRGKPQHFGDGTRLSIL.

This clone occurred a few times. The chain combines TRBV6-4 with TRBJ1-6, with D tentatively TRBD1 (5 bases). Per the germline V gene, CDR1 is MRHNA and CDR2 is SNTAGT. V was trimmed by 3 bases and J by 7 bases, leaving 10 bases between them. This CDR3 region has 14 residues. CDR3 sequence (DNA): TGTGCCAGCAGTGAAAGGCCAGGGAATTCACCCCTCCACTTT. This encodes CASSERPGNSPLHF.

This sequence joins TRBV28 and TRBJ1-6; TRBD1 might be the D (6 bases). V shed 5 bases and J shed 8 bases, with 19 bases lying between them. Germline V gives CDR1 MDHEN, CDR2 SYDVKM. The CDR3 spans 16 residues. The CDR3 nucleotides read TGTGCCAGCAGTCCCGGGGGGGGCCCCGGGGATTCACCCCTCCACTTT. This gives the protein CASSPGGGPGDSPLHF.

The chain links TRBV18 to TRBJ2-4; unclear D gene. The germline CDR1 and CDR2 sequences are KGHSH and LQKENI. The CDR3 has 12 amino acids. Trimming removed 0 bases from V and 7 bases from J, with 4 bases in between. The CDR3 coding sequence is TGTGCCAGCTCACCACCTGGGAACATTCAGTACTTC. Protein: CASSPPGNIQYF.

The chain combines TRBV5-1 with TRBJ2-3; 14 positions match TRBD2. CDR3 length: 15 amino acids. The germline V gene encodes CDR1 SGHRS and CDR2 YFSETQ. Losses at the gene ends were 0 bases for V and 6 bases for J; bases not matched to a gene: 0. The CDR3 region is CASSLGTSGGDTQYF. In DNA form, the CDR3 reads TGCGCCAGCAGCTTGGGGACTAGCGGGGGGGATACGCAGTATTTT.

The count of this clone is one. J is TRBJ2-6 and V is TRBV30; no reliable D call. CDR3 length: 13 residues. Per the germline V gene, CDR1 is GTSNPN and CDR2 is SVGIG (reference sequence). The CDR3 reads CCLVVAGANVLTF. In nucleotides, the CDR3 is TGTTGCCTGGTAGTGGCGGGGGCCAACGTCCTGACTTTC.

This chain links TRBV9 with TRBJ1-4; 7 bases line up with TRBD1. The V gene's germline CDR1 is SGDLS and CDR2 YYNGEE. CDR3 length equals 17 residues. V lost 0 bases to trimming and J lost 6 bases; unmatched junction nucleotides: 11. CDR3 protein: CASSVAARTGRDEKLFF. As DNA, the CDR3 is TGTGCCAGCAGCGTAGCTGCAAGGACAGGTCGGGATGAAAAACTGTTTTTT.

The genes are TRBV20-1 and TRBJ2-1, with TRBD2 identical over 12 bases. The CDR3 contains 18 residues. V shed 3 bases and J 0 bases; nucleotides not matched to a gene: 9. The germline V gene encodes CDR1 DFQATT and CDR2 SNEGSKA (reference sequence). The chain's CDR3 is CSASLLAGGLSSYNEQFF. In DNA form, the CDR3 reads TGCAGTGCTAGTCTACTAGCGGGAGGCTTGAGCTCCTACAATGAGCAGTTCTTC.

The rearrangement uses TRBV19 and TRBJ1-5; D is unclear. CDR1 LNHDA and CDR2 SQIVND come from the germline V gene (reference sequence). The CDR3 spans 15 residues. Trimming shortened V by 1 base and J by 7 bases, and 14 bases separated the two germline ends. CDR3 coding DNA: TGTGCCAGTAGTATAGTTATCATGGCTGGACAGCCCCAGCATTTT. It yields the protein CASSIVIMAGQPQHF.